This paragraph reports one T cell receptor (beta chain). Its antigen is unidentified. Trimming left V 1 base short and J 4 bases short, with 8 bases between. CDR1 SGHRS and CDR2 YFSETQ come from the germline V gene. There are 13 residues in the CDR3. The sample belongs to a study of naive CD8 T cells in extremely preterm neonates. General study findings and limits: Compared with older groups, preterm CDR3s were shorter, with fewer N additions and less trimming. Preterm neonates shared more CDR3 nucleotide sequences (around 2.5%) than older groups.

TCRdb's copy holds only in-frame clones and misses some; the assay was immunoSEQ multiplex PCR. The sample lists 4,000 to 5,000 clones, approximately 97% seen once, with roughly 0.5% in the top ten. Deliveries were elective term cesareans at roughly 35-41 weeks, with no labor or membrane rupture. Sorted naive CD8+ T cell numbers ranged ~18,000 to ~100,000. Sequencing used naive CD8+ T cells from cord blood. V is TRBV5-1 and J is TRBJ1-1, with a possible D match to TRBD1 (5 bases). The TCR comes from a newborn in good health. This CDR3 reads CASSLHGATEAFF. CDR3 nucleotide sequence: TGCGCCAGCAGCTTGCATGGGGCCACTGAAGCTTTCTTT.